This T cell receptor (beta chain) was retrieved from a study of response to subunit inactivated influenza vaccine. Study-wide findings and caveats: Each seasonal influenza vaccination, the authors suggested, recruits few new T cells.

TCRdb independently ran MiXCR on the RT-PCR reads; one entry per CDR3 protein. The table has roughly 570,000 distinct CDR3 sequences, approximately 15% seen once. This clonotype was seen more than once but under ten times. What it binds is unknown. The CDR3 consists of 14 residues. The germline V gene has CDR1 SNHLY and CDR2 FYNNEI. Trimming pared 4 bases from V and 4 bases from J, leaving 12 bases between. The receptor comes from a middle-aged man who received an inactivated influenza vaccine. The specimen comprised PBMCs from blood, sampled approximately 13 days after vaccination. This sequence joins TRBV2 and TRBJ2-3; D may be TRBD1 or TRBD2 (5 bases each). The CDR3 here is CASSGWGFADTQYF. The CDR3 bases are TGTGCCAGCAGTGGCTGGGGGTTCGCAGATACGCAGTATTTT.